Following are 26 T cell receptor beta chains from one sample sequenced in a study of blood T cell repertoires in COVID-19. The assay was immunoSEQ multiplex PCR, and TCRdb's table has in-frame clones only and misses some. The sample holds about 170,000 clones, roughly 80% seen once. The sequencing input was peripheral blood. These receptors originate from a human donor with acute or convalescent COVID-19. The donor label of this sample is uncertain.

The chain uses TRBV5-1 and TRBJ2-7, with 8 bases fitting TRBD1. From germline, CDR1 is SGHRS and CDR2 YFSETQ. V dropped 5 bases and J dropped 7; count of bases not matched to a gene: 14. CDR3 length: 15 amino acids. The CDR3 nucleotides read TGCGCCAGCAGTCAGGCGGGGCAGGGGGCGAGAGAGCAGTACTTC. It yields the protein CASSQAGQGAREQYF.

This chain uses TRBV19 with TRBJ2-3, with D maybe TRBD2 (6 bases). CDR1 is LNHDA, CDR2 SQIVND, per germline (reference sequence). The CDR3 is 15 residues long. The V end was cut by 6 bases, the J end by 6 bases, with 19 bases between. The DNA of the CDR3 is TGTGCCAGTAGCCGTAGCGGCACCTTAGGGGATACGCAGTATTTT. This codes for CASSRSGTLGDTQYF.

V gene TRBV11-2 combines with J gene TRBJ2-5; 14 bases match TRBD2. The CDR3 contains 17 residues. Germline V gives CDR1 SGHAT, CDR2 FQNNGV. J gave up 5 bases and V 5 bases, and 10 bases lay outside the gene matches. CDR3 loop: CASSTRTSGGSGETQYF. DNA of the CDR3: TGTGCCAGCAGCACCCGGACTAGCGGGGGGTCTGGGGAGACCCAGTACTTC.

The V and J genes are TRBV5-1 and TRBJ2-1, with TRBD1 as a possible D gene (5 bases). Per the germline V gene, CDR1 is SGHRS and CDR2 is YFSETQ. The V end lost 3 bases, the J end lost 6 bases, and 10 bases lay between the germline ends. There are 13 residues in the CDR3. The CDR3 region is CASSSAQGNEQFF. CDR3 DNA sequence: TGCGCCAGCAGCTCGGCCCAGGGCAATGAGCAGTTCTTC.

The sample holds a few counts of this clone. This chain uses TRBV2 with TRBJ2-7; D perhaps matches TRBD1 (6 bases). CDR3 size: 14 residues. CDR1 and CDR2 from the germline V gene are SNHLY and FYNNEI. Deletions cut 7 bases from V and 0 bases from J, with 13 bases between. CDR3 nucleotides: TGTGCCAGCACGGGGCAGGGGAGCTCCTACGAGCAGTACTTC. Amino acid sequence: CASTGQGSSYEQYF.

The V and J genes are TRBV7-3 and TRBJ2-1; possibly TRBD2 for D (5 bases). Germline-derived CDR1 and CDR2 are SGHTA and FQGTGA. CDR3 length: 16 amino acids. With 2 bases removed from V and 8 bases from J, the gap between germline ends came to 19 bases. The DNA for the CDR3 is TGTGCCAGCAGCTTATATGCGGGCAAAGCGAGGGATGAGCAGTTCTTC. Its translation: CASSLYAGKARDEQFF.

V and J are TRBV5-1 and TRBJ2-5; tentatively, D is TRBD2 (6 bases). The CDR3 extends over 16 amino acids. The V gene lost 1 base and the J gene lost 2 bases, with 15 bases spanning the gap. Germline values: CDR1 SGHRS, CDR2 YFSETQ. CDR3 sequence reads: CASSLFQGGGQETQYF. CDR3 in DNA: TGCGCCAGCAGCTTGTTTCAGGGTGGGGGGCAAGAGACCCAGTACTTC.

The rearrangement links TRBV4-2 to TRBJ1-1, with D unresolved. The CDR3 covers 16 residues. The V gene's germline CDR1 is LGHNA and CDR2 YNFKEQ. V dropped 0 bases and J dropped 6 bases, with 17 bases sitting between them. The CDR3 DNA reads TGTGCCAGCAGCCAAGATGGAGCAGACTCCAAGCCTGAAGCTTTCTTT. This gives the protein CASSQDGADSKPEAFF.

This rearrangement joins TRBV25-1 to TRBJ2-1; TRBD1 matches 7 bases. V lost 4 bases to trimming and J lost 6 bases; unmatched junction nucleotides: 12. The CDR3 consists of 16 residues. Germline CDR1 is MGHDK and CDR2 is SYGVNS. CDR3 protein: CASSVPTGYGSNEQFF. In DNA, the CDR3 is TGTGCCAGCAGTGTCCCGACAGGGTATGGTAGCAATGAGCAGTTCTTC.

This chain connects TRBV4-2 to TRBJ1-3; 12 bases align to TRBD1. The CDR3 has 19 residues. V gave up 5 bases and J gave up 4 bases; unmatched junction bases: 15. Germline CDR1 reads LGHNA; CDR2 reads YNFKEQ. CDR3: CASSTTPGQGAQPGNTIYF. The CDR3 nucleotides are TGTGCCAGCAGCACCACCCCGGGACAGGGGGCGCAACCCGGAAACACCATATATTTT.

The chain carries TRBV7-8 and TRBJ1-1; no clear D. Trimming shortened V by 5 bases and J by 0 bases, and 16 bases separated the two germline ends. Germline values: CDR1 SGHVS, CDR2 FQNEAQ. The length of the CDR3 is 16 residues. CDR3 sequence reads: CASSPEGRLMNTEAFF. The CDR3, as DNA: TGTGCCAGCAGCCCAGAGGGTAGGTTGATGAACACTGAAGCTTTCTTT.

CDR3 protein: CASSPLLSGGTDTQYF. The CDR3 nucleotides read TGTGCCAGTAGTCCTCTGTTATCAGGTGGGACAGATACGCAGTATTTT. The V and J genes are TRBV19 and TRBJ2-3; D gene unclear. V was clipped by 5 bases and J by 3 bases, with 18 bases between them. Germline CDR1 and CDR2: LNHDA and SQIVND (reference sequence). The CDR3 totals 16 residues. Filled out from reference TRBV19 and TRBJ2-3, the complete variable domain reads DGGITQSPKYLFRKEGQNVTLSCEQNLNHDAMYWYRQDPGQGLRLIYYSQIVNDFQKGDIAEGYSVSREKKESFPLTVTSAQKNPTAFYLCASSPLLSGGTDTQYFGPGTRLTVL.

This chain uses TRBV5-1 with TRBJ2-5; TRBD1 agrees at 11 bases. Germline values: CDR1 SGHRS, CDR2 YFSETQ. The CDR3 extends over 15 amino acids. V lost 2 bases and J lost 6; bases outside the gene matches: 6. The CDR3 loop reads CASSLGTGGPQTQYF. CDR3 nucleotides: TGCGCCAGCAGCTTAGGGACAGGGGGTCCACAGACCCAGTACTTC.

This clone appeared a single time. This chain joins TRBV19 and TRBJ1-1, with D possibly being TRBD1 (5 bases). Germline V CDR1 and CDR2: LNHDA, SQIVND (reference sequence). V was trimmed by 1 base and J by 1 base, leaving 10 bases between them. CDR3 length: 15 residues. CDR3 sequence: CASSIGQGGNTEAFF. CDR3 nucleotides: TGTGCCAGTAGTATAGGGCAGGGAGGGAACACTGAAGCTTTCTTT. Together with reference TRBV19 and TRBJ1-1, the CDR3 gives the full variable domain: DGGITQSPKYLFRKEGQNVTLSCEQNLNHDAMYWYRQDPGQGLRLIYYSQIVNDFQKGDIAEGYSVSREKKESFPLTVTSAQKNPTAFYLCASSIGQGGNTEAFFGQGTRLTVV.

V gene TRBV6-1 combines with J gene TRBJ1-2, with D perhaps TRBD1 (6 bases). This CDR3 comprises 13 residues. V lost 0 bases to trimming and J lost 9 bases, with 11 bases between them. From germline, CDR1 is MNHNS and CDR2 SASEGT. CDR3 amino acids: CASSEALGTSYTF. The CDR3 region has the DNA TGTGCCAGCAGTGAAGCGCTAGGGACAAGCTACACCTTC.

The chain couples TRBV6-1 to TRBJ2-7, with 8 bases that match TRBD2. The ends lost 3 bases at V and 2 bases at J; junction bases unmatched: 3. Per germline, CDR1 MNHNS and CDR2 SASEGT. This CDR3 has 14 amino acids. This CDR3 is CASSDAGGTYEQYF. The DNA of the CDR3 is TGTGCCAGCAGTGATGCGGGGGGTACCTACGAGCAGTACTTC.

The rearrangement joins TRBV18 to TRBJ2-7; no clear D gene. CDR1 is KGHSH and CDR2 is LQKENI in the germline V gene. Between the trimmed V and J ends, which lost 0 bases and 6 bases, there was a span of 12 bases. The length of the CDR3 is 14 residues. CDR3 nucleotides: TGTGCCAGCTCACCACCTGGCAAGCGAGGCGAGCAGTACTTC. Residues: CASSPPGKRGEQYF. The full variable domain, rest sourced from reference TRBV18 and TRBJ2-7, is NAGVMQNPRHLVRRRGQEARLRCSPMKGHSHVYWYRQLPEEGLKFMVYLQKENIIDESGMPKERFSAEFPKEGPSILRIQQVVRGDSAAYFCASSPPGKRGEQYFGPGTRLTVT.

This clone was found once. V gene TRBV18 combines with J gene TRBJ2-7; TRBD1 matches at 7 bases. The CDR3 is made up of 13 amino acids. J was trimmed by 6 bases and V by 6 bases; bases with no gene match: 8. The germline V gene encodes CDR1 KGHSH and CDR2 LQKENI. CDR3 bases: TGTGCCAGCTCCCCCGGGACAGACTCCGAGCAGTACTTC. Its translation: CASSPGTDSEQYF. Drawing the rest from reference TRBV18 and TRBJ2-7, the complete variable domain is NAGVMQNPRHLVRRRGQEARLRCSPMKGHSHVYWYRQLPEEGLKFMVYLQKENIIDESGMPKERFSAEFPKEGPSILRIQQVVRGDSAAYFCASSPGTDSEQYFGPGTRLTVT.

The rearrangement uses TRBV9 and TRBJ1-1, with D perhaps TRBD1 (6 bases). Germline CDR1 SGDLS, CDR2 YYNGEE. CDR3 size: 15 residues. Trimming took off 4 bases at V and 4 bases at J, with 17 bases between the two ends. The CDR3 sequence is CASSSTGSRVTEAFF. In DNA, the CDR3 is TGTGCCAGCAGCAGTACAGGGAGCCGGGTCACTGAAGCTTTCTTT.

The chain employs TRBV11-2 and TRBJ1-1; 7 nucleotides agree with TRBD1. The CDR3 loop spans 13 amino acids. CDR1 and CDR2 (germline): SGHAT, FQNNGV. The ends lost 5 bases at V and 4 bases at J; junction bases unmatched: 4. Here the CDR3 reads CASSPQGGTEAFF. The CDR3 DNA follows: TGTGCCAGCAGCCCCCAGGGGGGCACTGAAGCTTTCTTT.

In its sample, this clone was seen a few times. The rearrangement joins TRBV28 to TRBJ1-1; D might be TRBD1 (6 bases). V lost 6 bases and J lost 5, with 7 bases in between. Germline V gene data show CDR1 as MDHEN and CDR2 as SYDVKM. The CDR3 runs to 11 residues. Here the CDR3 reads CASSRGTEAFF. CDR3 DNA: TGTGCCAGCAGCAGGGGTACTGAAGCTTTCTTT.

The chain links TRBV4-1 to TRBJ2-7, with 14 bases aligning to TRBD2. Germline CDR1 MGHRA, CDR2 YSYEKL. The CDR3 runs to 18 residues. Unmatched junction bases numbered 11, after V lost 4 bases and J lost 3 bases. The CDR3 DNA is TGCGCCAGCAGCCCCGGACTAGCGGGGGGCCCACGTATCTACGAGCAGTACTTC. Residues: CASSPGLAGGPRIYEQYF.

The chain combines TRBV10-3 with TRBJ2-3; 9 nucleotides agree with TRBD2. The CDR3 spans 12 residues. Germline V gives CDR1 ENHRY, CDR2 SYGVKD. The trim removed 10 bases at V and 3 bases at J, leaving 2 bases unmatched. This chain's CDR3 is CASGGETDTQYF. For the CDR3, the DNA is TGTGCCAGCGGGGGGGAGACAGATACGCAGTATTTT.

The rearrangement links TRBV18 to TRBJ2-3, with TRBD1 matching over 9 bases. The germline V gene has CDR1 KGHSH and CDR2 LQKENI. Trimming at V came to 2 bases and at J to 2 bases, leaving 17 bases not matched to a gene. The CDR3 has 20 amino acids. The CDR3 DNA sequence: TGTGCCAGCTCACCAGGGACAGGGTCCCTAGCGGATCTCCCCACAGATACGCAGTATTTT. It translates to CASSPGTGSLADLPTDTQYF.

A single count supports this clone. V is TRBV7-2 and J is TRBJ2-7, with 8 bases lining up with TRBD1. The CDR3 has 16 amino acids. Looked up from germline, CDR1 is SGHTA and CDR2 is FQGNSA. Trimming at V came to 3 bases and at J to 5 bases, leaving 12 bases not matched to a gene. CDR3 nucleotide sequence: TGTGCCAGCAGCTTCCGTACAGGGGGAACGACAAACGAGCAGTACTTC. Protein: CASSFRTGGTTNEQYF.

CDR3 bases: TGTGCCAGCAGGCCGACTAGCGGGAGTAGCTATGTAAATGAGCAGTTCTTC. Translating gives CASRPTSGSSYVNEQFF. The chain links TRBV28 to TRBJ2-1; TRBD2 matches at 12 bases. The germline gives CDR1 MDHEN, CDR2 SYDVKM. V shed 6 bases and J 7 bases; nucleotides not matched to a gene: 13. This CDR3 spans 17 amino acids.